Sequencing of this T cell receptor (beta chain) was carried out in a study of CD8+ T cells in alopecia areata. Across the whole study: Twice daily, treated patients received 5 to 10 mg of oral tofacitinib. Treatment ran 6 to 18 months, with 6 months of follow-up afterward.

CDR3 length equals 13 residues. The V end was cut by 5 bases, the J end by 4 bases, with 9 bases between. Germline lookup yields CDR1 MDHEN and CDR2 SYDVKM. Study results and limitations: It was less clear whether patients shared TCRs than it was in mice, possibly because of HLA.

Extracted RNA was reverse transcribed into cDNA, the sequencing template. Profiling relied on immunoSEQ multiplex PCR, and the TCRdb table lists in-frame clones only, not all of them. Among 80,000 to 100,000 clones listed, roughly two fifths were seen once. Those with alopecia areata gave lesional scalp punch biopsies and peripheral blood. This clone was counted a few times. Antigen unknown. Sequencing was carried out using CD4+ T cells sorted from blood. The chain links TRBV28 to TRBJ2-1, with D maybe TRBD2 (5 bases). The TCR was taken from a human donor with alopecia areata. DNA of the CDR3: TGTGCCAGCAGTGGCGGGTCTTACAATGAGCAGTTCTTC. It specifies CASSGGSYNEQFF.